These 30 T cell receptor beta chains share one sample of origin, sequenced in a study of cytomegalovirus exposure and HLA in healthy donors (dated by TCRdb to about 2017). Libraries were built with the immunoSEQ multiplex PCR assay. A mixture of 60 forward primers for TCR Vbeta segments and 13 reverse primers for TCR Jbeta segments was used in the multiplex PCR. Sourced from immuneACCESS, this table was stored by TCRdb with only in-frame sequences that have V and J called. A share of the clones is absent; for the studies checked, an unresolved V gene accounts for under half, and the remainder has no known explanation. A total of about 200,000 clones appear in this sample, roughly 80% of them only once. Jointly, the top ten make up 1.5% to 2% of the sample. Sequencing used PBMCs. The receptors were gathered from a woman aged 18-29 years in good health and CMV-seronegative.

The chain recombines TRBV20-1 with TRBJ1-2, with D possibly TRBD1 on 5 matching bases. Trimming removed 2 bases at V and 8 bases at J, with 9 bases between. Germline-derived CDR1 and CDR2 are DFQATT and SNEGSKA (reference sequence). CDR3 size: 11 residues. CDR3 in DNA: TGCAGTGCTAGATCAGGGTTAGGCTACACCTTC. Amino acids: CSARSGLGYTF.

This chain uses TRBV5-1 with TRBJ2-1; perhaps TRBD1 as D (5 bases). This CDR3 has 13 residues. Trimming took 7 bases from V and 8 from J, leaving 16 bases between them. CDR1 is SGHRS and CDR2 is YFSETQ in the germline V gene. CDR3 DNA sequence: TGCGCCAGCGGATTGAGAGCAGGGCATGAGCAGTTCTTC. Translation gives CASGLRAGHEQFF.

The J gene is TRBJ2-2, the V gene TRBV25-1; D possibly corresponds to TRBD2 (5 bases). CDR1 is MGHDK and CDR2 is SYGVNS in the germline V gene. Trimming removed 3 bases from V and 5 bases from J, with 13 bases in between. The CDR3 is made up of 15 amino acids. CDR3 nucleotide sequence: TGTGCCAGCAGTGAGTCGGGGATAGCGACCGGGGAGCTGTTTTTT. Residues: CASSESGIATGELFF.

The rearrangement joins TRBV11-2 to TRBJ2-6, with 10 bases aligning to TRBD1. The CDR3 has 18 residues. V lost 5 bases to trimming and J lost 1 base; unmatched junction nucleotides: 8. Germline V CDR1 and CDR2: SGHAT, FQNNGV. As DNA, the CDR3 is TGTGCCAGCAGCGGCCGGGGACAGGGGATTTCTGGGGCCAACGTCCTGACTTTC. Its translation is CASSGRGQGISGANVLTF. Complete variable domain (other parts from reference TRBV11-2 and TRBJ2-6): EAGVAQSPRYKIIEKRQSVAFWCNPISGHATLYWYQQILGQGPKLLIQFQNNGVVDDSQLPKDRFSAERLKGVDSTLKIQPAKLEDSAVYLCASSGRGQGISGANVLTFGAGSRLTVL.

This clone has only a few counts. CDR3 amino acids: CASSAGDTEAFF. In nucleotides, the CDR3 is TGTGCCAGCAGCGCGGGTGACACTGAAGCTTTCTTT. The gene calls are TRBV5-6 and TRBJ1-1; no reliable D call. Trimming removed 4 bases from V and 3 bases from J, with 7 bases in between. This CDR3 comprises 12 residues. Germline loops: CDR1 SGHDT, CDR2 YYEEEE.

CDR3 region: CASSLGGAGNTIYF. The CDR3 DNA sequence: TGTGCCAGCAGCTTAGGGGGAGCTGGAAACACCATATATTTT. The J gene is TRBJ1-3, the V gene TRBV9; D may be TRBD1 (6 bases). Germline V gives CDR1 SGDLS, CDR2 YYNGEE. The CDR3 runs 14 residues. Trimming shortened V by 4 bases and J by 2 bases, and 10 bases separated the two germline ends.

This chain connects TRBV6-5 to TRBJ1-1; possibly TRBD1 for D (5 bases). Trimming pared 0 bases from V and 8 bases from J, leaving 10 bases between. The CDR3 consists of 13 residues. The germline gives CDR1 MNHEY, CDR2 SVGAGI. The CDR3: CASSYSSTAEAFF. DNA of the CDR3: TGTGCCAGCAGTTACTCGTCGACAGCCGAAGCTTTCTTT.

This sequence joins TRBV5-1 and TRBJ2-2, with D perhaps matching TRBD2 (5 bases). This CDR3 region has 15 residues. The V gene's germline CDR1 is SGHRS and CDR2 YFSETQ. The V and J ends lost 6 bases and 2 bases respectively, with 14 bases between them. The CDR3 sequence: CASTEVARNTGELFF. In DNA, the CDR3 is TGCGCCAGCACGGAAGTAGCGCGTAACACCGGGGAGCTGTTTTTT.

This chain uses TRBV30 with TRBJ2-1; 7 bases are shared with TRBD2. Trimming at V came to 1 base and at J to 9 bases, leaving 6 bases not matched to a gene. The CDR3 consists of 13 residues. Germline assignment: CDR1 GTSNPN and CDR2 SVGIG (reference sequence). CDR3: CAWSEVGGGEQFF. In nucleotides, the CDR3 is TGTGCCTGGAGTGAAGTTGGGGGGGGTGAGCAGTTCTTC. Variable domain in full (rest from reference TRBV30 and TRBJ2-1): SQTIHQWPATLVQPVGSPLSLECTVEGTSNPNLYWYRQAAGRGLQLLFYSVGIGQISSEVPQNLSASRPQDRQFILSSKKLLLSDSGFYLCAWSEVGGGEQFFGPGTRLTVL.

This chain uses TRBV27 with TRBJ2-4, with 15 bases matching TRBD2. After removal of 3 bases from V and 11 bases from J, the junction contained 5 bases not matched to a gene. This CDR3 region has 15 residues. Germline loops: CDR1 MNHEY, CDR2 SMNVEV (reference sequence). CDR3 DNA: TGTGCCAGCAGTTTTCGGGGACTAGCGGGAGGTGTTCAGTACTTC. Protein product: CASSFRGLAGGVQYF.

This chain connects TRBV18 to TRBJ2-7; weak D call: TRBD2 (6 bases). This CDR3 is built from 11 residues. The germline V gene encodes CDR1 KGHSH and CDR2 LQKENI. Trimming took 11 bases from V and 6 from J, leaving 14 bases between them. The CDR3 is CAAPGLCEQYF. In DNA form, the CDR3 reads TGTGCCGCCCCCGGACTATGCGAGCAGTACTTC.

The J gene is TRBJ2-7, the V gene TRBV9; 9 nucleotides match TRBD1. Germline CDR1 reads SGDLS; CDR2 reads YYNGEE. Trimming removed 3 bases from V and 6 bases from J; junction bases left unmatched: 7. This CDR3 contains 14 residues. For the CDR3, the DNA is TGTGCCAGCAGCGAGGGGACAGGGTATACCGAGCAGTACTTC. Translating gives CASSEGTGYTEQYF.

The rearrangement joins TRBV28 to TRBJ1-2; 8 bases are a match to TRBD1. V was clipped by 1 base and J by 8 bases; unmatched bases: 15. This CDR3 contains 17 residues. Germline V lookup: CDR1 MDHEN, CDR2 SYDVKM. CDR3 nucleotides: TGTGCCAGCAGTTTATTCGGGACAGGTTGGGCTGTATGGGGCTACACCTTC. It encodes CASSLFGTGWAVWGYTF.

J is TRBJ2-7 and V is TRBV7-2, with 12 bases that match TRBD2. The CDR3 extends over 15 amino acids. Germline CDR1 reads SGHTA; CDR2 reads FQGNSA. The V and J ends lost 2 bases and 5 bases, in that order; junction bases with no gene match: 4. CDR3 DNA sequence: TGTGCCAGCAGCTTAATGACTAGCGGGAGTAACGAGCAGTACGTC. Translation: CASSLMTSGSNEQYV.

The CDR3 DNA sequence: TGTGCCATCAGTCCGGGACAGCTCAGTATCCTAACCTACGAGCAGTACTTC. Its protein is CAISPGQLSILTYEQYF. The rearrangement joins TRBV10-3 to TRBJ2-7, with 7 bases matching TRBD1. CDR1 ENHRY and CDR2 SYGVKD come from the germline V gene. This CDR3 contains 17 residues. After removal of 5 bases from V and 2 bases from J, the junction contained 15 bases not matched to a gene.

To note about this clone: The junction differs from germline at one of its ends, possibly a read error. The rearrangement links TRBV7-9 to TRBJ2-7, with TRBD2 matching over 10 bases. Germline CDR1 reads SEHNR; CDR2 reads FQNEAQ (reference sequence). The CDR3 runs to 15 residues. The DNA of the CDR3 is TGTTCCAGCAGGTCGGAGCGGGAGGGCCCAGACGAGCAGTACTTC. It codes for CSSRSEREGPDEQYF. The variable domain in full, with the rest retrieved from reference TRBV7-9 and TRBJ2-7, is DTGVSQNPRHKITKRGQNVTFRCDPISEHNRLYWYRQTLGQGPEFLTYFQNEAQLEKSRLLSDRFSAERPKGSFSTLEIQRTEQGDSAMYLCSSRSEREGPDEQYFGPGTRLTVT.

The chain has TRBV27 and TRBJ2-1; 8 positions match TRBD2. The germline CDR1 and CDR2 sequences are MNHEY and SMNVEV (reference sequence). Germline trimming cut 1 base from V and 6 bases from J; bases unmatched to any gene: 5. CDR3 length equals 15 residues. This CDR3 is CASSLLREDGNEQFF. DNA of the CDR3: TGTGCCAGCAGTTTATTGCGGGAGGACGGCAATGAGCAGTTCTTC.

The chain recombines TRBV7-8 with TRBJ1-1, with 7 bases matching TRBD1. V lost 5 bases to trimming and J lost 3 bases; unmatched junction nucleotides: 21. Germline CDR1 reads SGHVS; CDR2 reads FQNEAQ. The CDR3 is made up of 19 amino acids. The CDR3 reads CASSATGTVTTGWDTEAFF. DNA for the CDR3: TGTGCCAGCAGCGCGACCGGGACAGTTACGACCGGATGGGACACTGAAGCTTTCTTT.

The rearrangement links TRBV4-1 to TRBJ1-2; 9 nucleotides match TRBD1. The V gene's germline CDR1 is MGHRA and CDR2 YSYEKL. V lost 4 bases to trimming and J lost 8 bases; unmatched junction nucleotides: 14. This CDR3 spans 16 amino acids. The CDR3, as DNA: TGCGCCAGCAGCCCTTTATCGCTTACAGGGGGCCGGGGCTACACCTTC. Residues: CASSPLSLTGGRGYTF.

The chain's CDR3 is CASRGTGTLNTEAFF. CDR3 DNA sequence: TGTGCCAGCAGGGGTACAGGGACGTTGAACACTGAAGCTTTCTTT. The chain recombines TRBV27 with TRBJ1-1, with TRBD1 as a possible D gene (6 bases). This CDR3 region has 15 residues. Germline V CDR1 and CDR2: MNHEY, SMNVEV (reference sequence). The V gene lost 6 bases and the J gene lost 0 bases, with 14 bases spanning the gap.

The rearrangement joins TRBV7-9 to TRBJ2-7; 8 bases map to TRBD1. The CDR3 extends over 14 amino acids. After removal of 5 bases from V and 2 bases from J, the junction contained 5 bases not matched to a gene. In germline, CDR1 is SEHNR, CDR2 FQNEAQ (reference sequence). DNA for the CDR3: TGTGCCAGCAGCATCCAGGGGGCCCCCTACGAGCAGTACTTC. Its translation: CASSIQGAPYEQYF. Using reference TRBV7-9 and TRBJ2-7 for the parts outside the CDR3, the full variable domain is DTGVSQNPRHKITKRGQNVTFRCDPISEHNRLYWYRQTLGQGPEFLTYFQNEAQLEKSRLLSDRFSAERPKGSFSTLEIQRTEQGDSAMYLCASSIQGAPYEQYFGPGTRLTVT.

The chain combines TRBV6-5 with TRBJ1-1; D not resolved. Germline CDR1 and CDR2: MNHEY and SVGAGI. Trimming cost V 5 bases and J 11 bases, with 15 bases left between them. CDR3 length: 12 amino acids. The CDR3: CASSPSGSTAFF. CDR3 bases: TGTGCCAGCAGTCCCTCGGGATCTACGGCTTTCTTT.

This clone appeared once. The chain is built from TRBV6-1 and TRBJ2-1; 9 bases match TRBD2. CDR1 is MNHNS, CDR2 SASEGT, per germline. This CDR3 contains 16 residues. J gave up 3 bases and V 3 bases, and 6 bases lay outside the gene matches. The CDR3 loop is CASSDRLAGVYNEQFF. CDR3 nucleotide sequence: TGTGCCAGCAGTGACCGATTAGCGGGGGTCTACAATGAGCAGTTCTTC.

V and J are TRBV4-3 and TRBJ2-3, with a possible D match to TRBD2 (6 bases). The germline gives CDR1 LGHNA, CDR2 YSLEER. The CDR3 is 16 residues long. V lost 0 bases and J lost 3, with 13 bases in between. CDR3 bases: TGCGCCAGCAGCCAAGATCGGCGGGACGCTACAGATACGCAGTATTTT. Translation: CASSQDRRDATDTQYF.

This CDR3 reads CASSLLFGSLNTGELFF. Written as DNA, the CDR3 is TGTGCCAGCAGCCTACTGTTCGGGAGCCTGAACACCGGGGAGCTGTTTTTT. This chain uses TRBV27 with TRBJ2-2; possible D gene TRBD2, 6 bases. In germline, CDR1 is MNHEY, CDR2 SMNVEV (reference sequence). This CDR3 has 17 amino acids. V was clipped by 6 bases and J by 1 base, with 18 bases between them.

V and J are TRBV7-9 and TRBJ2-7, with a tentative D call TRBD1 (5 bases). CDR1 is SEHNR and CDR2 is FQNEAQ in the germline V gene (reference sequence). The CDR3 extends over 14 amino acids. The V gene lost 5 bases and the J gene lost 2 bases, with 13 bases spanning the gap. DNA for the CDR3: TGTGCCAGCAGCGCCAGGGATAGAACCTACGAGCAGTACTTC. Its protein product is CASSARDRTYEQYF.

The chain links TRBV28 to TRBJ1-1; the D is unclear. Trimming removed 2 bases at V and 11 bases at J, with 12 bases between. In germline, CDR1 is MDHEN, CDR2 SYDVKM. The CDR3 runs to 12 residues. DNA for the CDR3: TGTGCCAGCAGTTTACCGGGAGGGCGGGCTTTCTTT. Residues: CASSLPGGRAFF.

This chain joins TRBV19 and TRBJ2-5; 7 nucleotides align to TRBD2. CDR1 and CDR2 (germline): LNHDA, SQIVND (reference sequence). V was pared by 5 bases and J by 3 bases, with 9 bases of the junction left unmatched. CDR3 length equals 15 residues. The CDR3, as DNA: TGTGCCAGTAGTTTCCGACTAGCAAGGGAAGAGACCCAGTACTTC. As protein: CASSFRLAREETQYF.

The genes are TRBV11-2 and TRBJ1-1; D remains ambiguous. The CDR3 contains 14 residues. Germline CDR1 reads SGHAT; CDR2 reads FQNNGV. V gave up 2 bases and J gave up 0 bases, with 7 bases separating them. The CDR3 protein is CASSLTRVNTEAFF. The CDR3 nucleotides read TGTGCCAGCAGCTTAACCCGGGTGAACACTGAAGCTTTCTTT.

V gene TRBV7-8 combines with J gene TRBJ2-1; 9 bases match TRBD1. This CDR3 region has 15 residues. The germline gives CDR1 SGHVS, CDR2 FQNEAQ. Germline trimming cut 4 bases from V and 3 bases from J; bases unmatched to any gene: 4. The CDR3 reads CASSSWTGVYNEQFF. The CDR3 DNA follows: TGTGCCAGCAGCTCCTGGACAGGGGTCTACAATGAGCAGTTCTTC.